Described below is a single TCR beta chain sequence and its context. This sample is part of a study of blood T cell repertoires in COVID-19. Trimming took off 0 bases at V and 5 bases at J, with 17 bases between the two ends. This CDR3 contains 15 residues. From germline, CDR1 is GTSNPN and CDR2 SVGIG (reference sequence). In the original analysis: From reference gene primer amplification, estimates of nucleated cell counts were derived. Measured with immunoSEQ multiplex PCR; TCRdb has only the in-frame clones, and not every one. V and J calls and clone size are copied from that table; D and trimming were computed from the DNA. The sample includes 150,000 to 200,000 clones, 80% to 90% seen only once; the top ten take 8% to 10%.

The clonotype was recovered from a man between 60 and 75 years old with acute or convalescent COVID-19. This chain joins TRBV30 and TRBJ2-7; TRBD1 is a possible D gene (5 bases). The sample taken for sequencing was peripheral blood. CDR3 sequence reads: CAWSVGASPVHEQYF. The CDR3 DNA sequence: TGTGCCTGGAGTGTAGGGGCCAGTCCGGTCCACGAGCAGTACTTC.